Sequencing of this TCR beta chain was carried out in a study of blood T cell repertoires in COVID-19 (dated by TCRdb to between 2020 and 2021). Context from the whole study: The collaborator samples originated in the United States, Italy and Spain and spanned the acute and convalescent phases of COVID-19. The material from the prospective study consisted of cDNA or gDNA derived from T cells, B-cell-depleted T cells, or PBMCs. The repertoires were released in a freely available public database meant as a resource for research on the immune response to SARS-CoV-2. Samples came from the ongoing ImmuneRACE study (first 160 participants) plus 1,254 subjects from 6 global collaborators. Where available, HLA class I and class II types were obtained from metadata supplied by the sample provider rather than from assay-based typing. Sample metadata almost always included a de-identified subject ID, COVID-19 status, age in years and sex. Deeply sampled blood TCRbeta repertoires from subjects exposed to, actively infected with, or recovered from COVID-19 were included in the dataset. The study at large found these results: The amount of clinical and demographic metadata varied by source and participant and was provided uncurated.

CDR1 and CDR2 are read off the germline V gene as KGHSH and LQKENI. Reading from cysteine to phenylalanine, the CDR3 counts 15 amino acids. Here the CDR3 DNA is all that survives: 45 bases in frame from base 1. The junction shows trimming of 0 bases on V and 1 base on J, plus 6 bases between the germline ends. TCRbeta CDR3 regions were amplified from genomic DNA by means of the immunoSEQ Assay, a bias-controlled multiplex PCR. The paper's processing steps were these. The number of nucleated cells in each sample was estimated from the amplification of reference gene primers within the assay. To quantify the absolute abundance of each unique TCRbeta CDR3 rearrangement, sequence reads were collapsed and filtered. For each sample, productive Simpson clonality was calculated by taking the square root of Simpson's diversity index across productive rearrangements. In TCRdb, the immuneACCESS table is reduced to in-frame sequences with V and J assigned. These tables do not hold every clone; where another copy was compared, an unresolved V gene accounts for under half, and the others remain unexplained. V and J calls and clone size are those listed in that table; D and trimming were worked out from the DNA. The table for this sample lists 250,000 to 300,000 clones; 70% to 90% of them were counted only once. The biggest ten clones account for around 0.78% of the sample.

The collaborating institutions used their own protocols to collect whole blood in K2EDTA tubes. For TCRbeta analysis, collaborators shipped samples in one of three forms: frozen whole blood, isolated PBMCs, or DNA extracted from either of those sample types. Concerning this clone: It lacks a known antigen. The sample holds no much larger clone one base away, and base qualities are not on file.

Sequenced: peripheral blood. Recombination connected TRBV18 to TRBJ2-2, with no confident D gene call. The clonotype originates from a woman aged 25-40 years with acute or convalescent COVID-19. Here the CDR3 is given as CASSPPSQNTGELFF. The nucleotide sequence is TGTGCCAGCTCACCACCGTCCCAGAACACCGGGGAGCTGTTTTTT.